The rows below give T cell receptor beta chains drawn from one sample of a study of shared clonotypes between healthy human individuals. The repertoire was sequenced with immunoSEQ multiplex PCR; TCRdb's copy has only in-frame clones and lacks some. Altogether roughly 500,000 clones are present, roughly 80% being singletons, with the ten largest covering 12%. Material for sequencing was PBMCs. Receptors originate from a woman aged 40-49 years in good health. Some clones in this sample may be carry-over from other donors' samples. Both conserved end residues are part of each CDR3. Each record gives: CDR3 protein, CDR3 DNA, D gene, CDR3 length, clone size, V gene, J gene. The D gene is left open where the match is weak. Not every row has a clone size; where given, it reads once, few, many or a size class.

CDR3: CASSLVRLAGHSGANVLTF; DNA: TGTGCCAGCAGCTTAGTGCGTCTAGCGGGCCACTCTGGGGCCAACGTCCTGACTTTC; D: TRBD2; length: 19; size: few; V: TRBV7-9; J: TRBJ2-6
CDR3: CASSQGEGGEQYF; DNA: TGTGCCAGCAGCCAAGGGGAAGGGGGCGAGCAGTACTTC; D: NA; length: 13; size: NA; V: TRBV14; J: TRBJ2-7
CDR3: CAISAGTGQGGGSYEQYF; DNA: TGTGCCATCAGCGCAGGGACAGGCCAAGGAGGAGGCTCCTACGAGCAGTACTTC; D: TRBD1; length: 18; size: NA; V: TRBV10-3; J: TRBJ2-7
CDR3: CASSTRGFNQPQHF; DNA: TGTGCCAGCAGCACCAGGGGTTTCAATCAGCCCCAGCATTTT; D: NA; length: 14; size: NA; V: TRBV28; J: TRBJ1-5
CDR3: CAWDIFQETQYF; DNA: TGTGCCTGGGACATCTTCCAAGAGACCCAGTACTTC; D: NA; length: 12; size: NA; V: TRBV30; J: TRBJ2-5
CDR3: CASSLSGTEVYGYTF; DNA: TGTGCCAGCAGCTTATCCGGGACAGAAGTTTATGGCTACACCTTC; D: TRBD1; length: 15; size: NA; V: TRBV7-9; J: TRBJ1-2
CDR3: CASSLRGSDQPQHF; DNA: TGTGCCAGCAGCTTGAGGGGGTCCGATCAGCCCCAGCATTTT; D: NA; length: 14; size: NA; V: TRBV5-4; J: TRBJ1-5
CDR3: CAIQTGAATYEQYF; DNA: TGTGCTATACAAACAGGGGCCGCCACCTACGAGCAGTACTTC; D: TRBD1; length: 14; size: NA; V: TRBV6-5; J: TRBJ2-7
CDR3: CASSLGLAGVNEQFF; DNA: TGTGCCAGCAGCCTCGGACTAGCGGGGGTCAATGAGCAGTTCTTC; D: TRBD2; length: 15; size: many; V: TRBV5-8; J: TRBJ2-1
CDR3: CASSQVGGGIWNSPLHF; DNA: TGTGCCAGCAGCCAAGTCGGGGGAGGCATATGGAATTCACCCCTCCACTTT; D: NA; length: 17; size: NA; V: TRBV4-2; J: TRBJ1-6
CDR3: CASSPRGSGTSYEQYF; DNA: TGCGCCAGCAGCCCCCGGGGTAGCGGGACCTCCTACGAGCAGTACTTC; D: TRBD2; length: 16; size: NA; V: TRBV5-1; J: TRBJ2-7
CDR3: CASSLVGTRDEQFF; DNA: TGCGCCAGCAGCTTGGTTGGTACCCGGGATGAGCAGTTCTTC; D: NA; length: 14; size: NA; V: TRBV5-1; J: TRBJ2-1
CDR3: CASRPRGAGNTEAFF; DNA: TGTGCCAGCAGACCAAGGGGGGCCGGGAACACTGAAGCTTTCTTT; D: NA; length: 15; size: few; V: TRBV6-6; J: TRBJ1-1
CDR3: CASSRENASPLHF; DNA: TGTGCCAGCAGTCGAGAAAACGCTTCACCCCTCCACTTT; D: NA; length: 13; size: NA; V: TRBV6-5; J: TRBJ1-6
CDR3: CASSSGLVSYEQYF; DNA: TGTGCCAGCAGCTCCGGGCTAGTGTCCTACGAGCAGTACTTC; D: NA; length: 14; size: NA; V: TRBV7-2; J: TRBJ2-7
CDR3: CASSTPQGWQPQHF; DNA: TGTGCCAGCAGCACACCACAGGGGTGGCAGCCCCAGCATTTT; D: TRBD1; length: 14; size: NA; V: TRBV5-8; J: TRBJ1-5
CDR3: CASSLDRGAYEQYF; DNA: TGCGCCAGCAGCCTGGACAGGGGGGCCTACGAGCAGTACTTC; D: TRBD1; length: 14; size: once; V: TRBV4-3; J: TRBJ2-7
CDR3: CSVGGGPYGYTF; DNA: TGCAGCGTTGGAGGGGGGCCCTATGGCTACACCTTC; D: NA; length: 12; size: NA; V: TRBV29-1; J: TRBJ1-2
CDR3: CASSIRTGGRYEQYF; DNA: TGTGCCAGCAGCATCAGGACAGGGGGGCGCTACGAGCAGTACTTC; D: TRBD1; length: 15; size: NA; V: TRBV6-6; J: TRBJ2-7
CDR3: CASSLDPGPLYEQYF; DNA: TGCGCCAGCAGCTTGGATCCAGGTCCTCTCTACGAGCAGTACTTC; D: NA; length: 15; size: NA; V: TRBV5-1; J: TRBJ2-7
CDR3: CASRGTANQETQYF; DNA: TGTGCCAGCAGGGGGACTGCTAACCAAGAGACCCAGTACTTC; D: NA; length: 14; size: few; V: TRBV2; J: TRBJ2-5
CDR3: CASSPRLAGTDNEQFF; DNA: TGTGCCAGCTCACCGCGCCTGGCCGGGACAGACAATGAGCAGTTCTTC; D: TRBD1; length: 16; size: NA; V: TRBV18; J: TRBJ2-1
CDR3: CATLQGFYEQYF; DNA: TGTGCCACCTTACAGGGGTTCTACGAGCAGTACTTC; D: TRBD1; length: 12; size: NA; V: TRBV28; J: TRBJ2-7
CDR3: CASSPGTTYNEQFF; DNA: TGTGCCAGCAGTCCCGGGACGACCTACAATGAGCAGTTCTTC; D: NA; length: 14; size: NA; V: TRBV27; J: TRBJ2-1
CDR3: CASSPERLAVFYEQYF; DNA: TGTGCCAGCAGTCCAGAAAGACTAGCCGTCTTTTACGAGCAGTACTTC; D: TRBD2; length: 16; size: NA; V: TRBV27; J: TRBJ2-7
CDR3: CASSQIRGQRQYF; DNA: TGTGCCAGCAGCCAAATTCGGGGACAGCGGCAGTACTTC; D: TRBD1; length: 13; size: NA; V: TRBV14; J: TRBJ2-7
CDR3: CASSFRQGDTGELFF; DNA: TGCGCCAGCAGCTTCAGACAGGGCGACACCGGGGAGCTGTTTTTT; D: TRBD1; length: 15; size: NA; V: TRBV5-1; J: TRBJ2-2
CDR3: CASSLAGTLQETQYF; DNA: TGTGCCAGCAGCTTGGCAGGGACACTCCAAGAGACCCAGTACTTC; D: NA; length: 15; size: NA; V: TRBV5-6; J: TRBJ2-5
CDR3: CASLRQGGDEQYF; DNA: TGTGCCAGCCTCCGGCAGGGCGGGGACGAGCAGTACTTC; D: NA; length: 13; size: few; V: TRBV6-1; J: TRBJ2-7
CDR3: CASKDRSGLANYGYTF; DNA: TGTGCCAGCAAGGATCGATCAGGGCTAGCTAACTATGGCTACACCTTC; D: NA; length: 16; size: many; V: TRBV28; J: TRBJ1-2
CDR3: CASSLSPGRNYGYTF; DNA: TGTGCCAGCAGCTTATCGCCAGGGCGAAACTATGGCTACACCTTC; D: NA; length: 15; size: NA; V: TRBV7-2; J: TRBJ1-2
CDR3: CASSLGTSGRTGTQYF; DNA: TGTGCCAGCAGCCTCGGGACTAGCGGGAGAACAGGGACCCAGTACTTC; D: TRBD2; length: 16; size: NA; V: TRBV14; J: TRBJ2-5
CDR3: CATATGGEYSGNTIYF; DNA: TGTGCCACCGCCACAGGGGGCGAGTACTCTGGAAACACCATATATTTT; D: TRBD1; length: 16; size: NA; V: TRBV28; J: TRBJ1-3
CDR3: CASSLVSGLAGGRYTDTQYF; DNA: TGTGCCAGCAGCTTAGTCTCCGGACTAGCGGGAGGGCGGTACACAGATACGCAGTATTTT; D: TRBD2; length: 20; size: NA; V: TRBV7-8; J: TRBJ2-3
CDR3: CASSVGQVSSYEQYF; DNA: TGTGCCAGCAGCGTAGGGCAGGTTAGCTCCTACGAGCAGTACTTC; D: NA; length: 15; size: NA; V: TRBV9; J: TRBJ2-7
CDR3: CASSLGQTRETQYF; DNA: TGCGCCAGCAGCCTGGGACAGACAAGAGAGACCCAGTACTTC; D: TRBD1; length: 14; size: NA; V: TRBV5-1; J: TRBJ2-5
CDR3: CASSLAVVNSGNTIYF; DNA: TGTGCCAGCAGCTTAGCGGTGGTGAACTCTGGAAACACCATATATTTT; D: NA; length: 16; size: NA; V: TRBV7-6; J: TRBJ1-3
CDR3: CASSQRQGDIQYF; DNA: TGTGCCAGCTCACAAAGACAGGGTGACATTCAGTACTTC; D: TRBD1; length: 13; size: once; V: TRBV18; J: TRBJ2-4
CDR3: CASSLAGPYNEQFF; DNA: TGTGCCAGCAGCTTAGCGGGACCCTACAATGAGCAGTTCTTC; D: NA; length: 14; size: NA; V: TRBV7-8; J: TRBJ2-1
CDR3: CASSQGRVVGQPQHF; DNA: TGCGCCAGCAGCCAAGGGCGGGTTGTCGGTCAGCCCCAGCATTTT; D: NA; length: 15; size: NA; V: TRBV4-1; J: TRBJ1-5
CDR3: CASSLVGSNTEAFF; DNA: TGTGCCAGCAGCTTAGTCGGTTCGAACACTGAAGCTTTCTTT; D: NA; length: 14; size: many; V: TRBV7-3; J: TRBJ1-1
CDR3: CASSLGTGYTGELFF; DNA: TGCGCCAGCAGCTTGGGGACAGGGTACACCGGGGAGCTGTTTTTT; D: TRBD1; length: 15; size: few; V: TRBV5-1; J: TRBJ2-2